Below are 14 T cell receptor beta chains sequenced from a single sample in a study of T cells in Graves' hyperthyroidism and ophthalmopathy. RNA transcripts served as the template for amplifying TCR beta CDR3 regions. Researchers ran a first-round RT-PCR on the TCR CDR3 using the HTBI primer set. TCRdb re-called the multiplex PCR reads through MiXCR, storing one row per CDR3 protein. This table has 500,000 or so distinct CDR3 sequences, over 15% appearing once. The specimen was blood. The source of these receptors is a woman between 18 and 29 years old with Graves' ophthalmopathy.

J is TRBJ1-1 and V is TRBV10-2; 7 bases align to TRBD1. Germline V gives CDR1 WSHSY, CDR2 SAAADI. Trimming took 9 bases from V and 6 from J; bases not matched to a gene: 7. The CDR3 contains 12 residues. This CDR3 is CASRDREPEAFF. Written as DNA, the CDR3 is TGCGCCAGTAGAGACAGGGAACCTGAAGCTTTCTTT.

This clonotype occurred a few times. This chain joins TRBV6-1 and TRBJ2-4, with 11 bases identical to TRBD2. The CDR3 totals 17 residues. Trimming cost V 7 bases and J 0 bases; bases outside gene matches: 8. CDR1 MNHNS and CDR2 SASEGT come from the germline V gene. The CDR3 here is CASTWVGLAVAKNIQYF. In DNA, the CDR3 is TGTGCCAGCACCTGGGTGGGACTAGCGGTAGCCAAAAACATTCAGTACTTC.

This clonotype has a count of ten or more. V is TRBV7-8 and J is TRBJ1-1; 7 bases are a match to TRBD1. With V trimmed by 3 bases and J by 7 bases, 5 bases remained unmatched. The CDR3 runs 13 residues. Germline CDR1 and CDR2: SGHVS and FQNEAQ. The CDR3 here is CASSLGQTFEAFF. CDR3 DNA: TGTGCCAGCAGCTTGGGACAGACCTTTGAAGCTTTCTTT.

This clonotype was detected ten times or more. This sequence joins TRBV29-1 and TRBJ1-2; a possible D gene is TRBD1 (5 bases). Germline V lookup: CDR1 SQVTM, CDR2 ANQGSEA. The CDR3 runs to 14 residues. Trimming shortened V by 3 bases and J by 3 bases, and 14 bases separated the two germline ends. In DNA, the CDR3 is TGCAGCGTTGACTTAACAGGCGCCGACTATGGCTACACCTTC. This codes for CSVDLTGADYGYTF.

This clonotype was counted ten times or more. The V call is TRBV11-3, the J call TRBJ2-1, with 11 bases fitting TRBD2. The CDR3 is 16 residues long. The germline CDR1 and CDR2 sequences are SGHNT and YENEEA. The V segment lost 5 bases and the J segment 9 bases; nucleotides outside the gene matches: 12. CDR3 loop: CASSMGIAGGPSEQFF. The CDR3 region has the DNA TGTGCCAGCAGCATGGGAATAGCGGGAGGGCCTAGTGAGCAGTTCTTC.

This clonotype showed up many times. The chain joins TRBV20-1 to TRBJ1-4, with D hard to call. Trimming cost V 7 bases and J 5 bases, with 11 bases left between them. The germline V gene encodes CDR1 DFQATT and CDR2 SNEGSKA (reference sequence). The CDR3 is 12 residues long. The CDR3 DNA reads TGCAGTGGGCGGGATATGAATGAAAAACTGTTTTTT. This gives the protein CSGRDMNEKLFF.

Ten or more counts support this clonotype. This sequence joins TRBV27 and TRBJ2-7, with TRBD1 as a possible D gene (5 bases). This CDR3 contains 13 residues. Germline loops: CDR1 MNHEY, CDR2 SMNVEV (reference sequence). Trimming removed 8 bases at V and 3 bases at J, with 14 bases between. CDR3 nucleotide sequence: TGTGCCAGCGGCATCCGACAGTTCTACGAGCAGTACTTC. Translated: CASGIRQFYEQYF.

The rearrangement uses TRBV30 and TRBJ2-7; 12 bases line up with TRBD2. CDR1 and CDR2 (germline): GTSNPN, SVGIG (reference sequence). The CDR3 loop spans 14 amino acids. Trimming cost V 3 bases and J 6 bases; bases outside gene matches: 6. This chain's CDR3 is CAWRRLAGEGEQYF. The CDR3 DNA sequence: TGTGCCTGGAGGCGACTAGCGGGAGAGGGCGAGCAGTACTTC. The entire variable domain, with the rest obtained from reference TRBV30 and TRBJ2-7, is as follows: SQTIHQWPATLVQPVGSPLSLECTVEGTSNPNLYWYRQAAGRGLQLLFYSVGIGQISSEVPQNLSASRPQDRQFILSSKKLLLSDSGFYLCAWRRLAGEGEQYFGPGTRLTVT.

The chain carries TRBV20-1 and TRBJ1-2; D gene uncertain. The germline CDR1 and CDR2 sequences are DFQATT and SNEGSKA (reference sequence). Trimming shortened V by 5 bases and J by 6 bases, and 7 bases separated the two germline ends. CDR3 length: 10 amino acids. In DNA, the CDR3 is TGCAGTGCTGAATCTGATGGCTACACCTTC. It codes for CSAESDGYTF.

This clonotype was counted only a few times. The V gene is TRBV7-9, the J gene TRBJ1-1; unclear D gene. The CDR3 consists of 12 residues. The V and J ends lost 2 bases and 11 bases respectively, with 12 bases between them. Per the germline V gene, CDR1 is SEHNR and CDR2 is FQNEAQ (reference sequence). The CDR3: CASSLPYRWAFF. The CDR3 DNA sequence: TGTGCCAGCAGCTTACCTTACCGGTGGGCTTTCTTT. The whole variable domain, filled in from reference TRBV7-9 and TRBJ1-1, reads DTGVSQNPRHKITKRGQNVTFRCDPISEHNRLYWYRQTLGQGPEFLTYFQNEAQLEKSRLLSDRFSAERPKGSFSTLEIQRTEQGDSAMYLCASSLPYRWAFFGQGTRLTVV.

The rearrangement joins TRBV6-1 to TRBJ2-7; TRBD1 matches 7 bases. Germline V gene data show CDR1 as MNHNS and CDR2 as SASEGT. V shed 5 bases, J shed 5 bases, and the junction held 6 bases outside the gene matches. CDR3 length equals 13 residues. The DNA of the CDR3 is TGTGCCAGCAGTACAGGACAGGTCCACGAGCAGTACTTC. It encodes CASSTGQVHEQYF.

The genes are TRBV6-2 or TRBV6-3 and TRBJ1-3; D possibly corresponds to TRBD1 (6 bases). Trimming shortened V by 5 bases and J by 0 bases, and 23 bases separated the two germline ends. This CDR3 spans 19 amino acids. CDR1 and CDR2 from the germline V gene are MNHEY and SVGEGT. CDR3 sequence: CASSGVYGIRTASGNTIYF. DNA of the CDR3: TGTGCCAGCAGTGGGGTCTACGGCATTCGGACAGCCTCTGGAAACACCATATATTTT.

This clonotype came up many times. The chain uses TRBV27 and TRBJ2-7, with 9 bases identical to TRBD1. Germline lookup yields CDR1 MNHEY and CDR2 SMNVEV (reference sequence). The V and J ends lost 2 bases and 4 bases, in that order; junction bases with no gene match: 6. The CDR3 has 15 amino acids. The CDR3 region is CASSLRTGAFYEQYF. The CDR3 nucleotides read TGTGCCAGCAGTTTAAGGACAGGGGCATTTTACGAGCAGTACTTC.

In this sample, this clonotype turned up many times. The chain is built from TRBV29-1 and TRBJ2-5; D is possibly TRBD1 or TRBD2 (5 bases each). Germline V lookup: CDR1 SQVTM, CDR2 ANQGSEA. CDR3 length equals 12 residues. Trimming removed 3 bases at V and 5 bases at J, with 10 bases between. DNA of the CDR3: TGCAGCGTTGACGGCAGGGACGAGACCCAGTACTTC. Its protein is CSVDGRDETQYF.